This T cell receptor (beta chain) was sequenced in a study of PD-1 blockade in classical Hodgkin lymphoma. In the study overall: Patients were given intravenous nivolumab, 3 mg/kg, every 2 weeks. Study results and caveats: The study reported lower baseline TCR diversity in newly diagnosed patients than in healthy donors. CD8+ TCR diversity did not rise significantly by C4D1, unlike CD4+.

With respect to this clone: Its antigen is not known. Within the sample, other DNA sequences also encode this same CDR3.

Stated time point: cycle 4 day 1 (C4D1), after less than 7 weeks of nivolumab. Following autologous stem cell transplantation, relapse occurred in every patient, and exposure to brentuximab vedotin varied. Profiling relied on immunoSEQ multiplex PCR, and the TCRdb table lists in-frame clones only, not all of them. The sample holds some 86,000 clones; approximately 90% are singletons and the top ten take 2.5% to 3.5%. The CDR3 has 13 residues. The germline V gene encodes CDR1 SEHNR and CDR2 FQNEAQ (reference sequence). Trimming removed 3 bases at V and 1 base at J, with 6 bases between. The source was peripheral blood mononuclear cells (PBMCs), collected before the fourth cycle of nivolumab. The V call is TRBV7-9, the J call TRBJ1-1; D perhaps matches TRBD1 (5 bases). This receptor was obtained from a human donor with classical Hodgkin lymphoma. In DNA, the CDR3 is TGTGCCAGCAGCTTTGGGGGGAACACTGAAGCTTTCTTT. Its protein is CASSFGGNTEAFF.